This TCR beta chain was identified in a study of blood T cell repertoires in COVID-19. Overall study: Sites across the United States, Italy and Spain contributed samples from acute and convalescent COVID-19. Sources were T cells, B-cell-depleted T cells, or PBMCs; the material itself was cDNA or gDNA.

Original processing notes: Estimation of nucleated cell counts relied on the amplification of reference gene primers. The assay was immunoSEQ multiplex PCR, and TCRdb's table has in-frame clones only and misses some. V, J and clone size are those of that table, while D and trimming were read from the DNA. The repertoire holds over 150,000 clones, with approximately 90% as singletons. From germline, CDR1 is SEHNR and CDR2 FQNEAQ (reference sequence). Deletions cut 1 base from V and 5 bases from J, with 13 bases between. The CDR3 has 15 residues. The sequenced material came from peripheral blood. The chain uses TRBV7-9 and TRBJ2-3, with a possible D match to TRBD1 (6 bases). This receptor was obtained from a woman aged 55-69 years who had recovered from COVID-19. The DNA for the CDR3 is TGTGCCAGCAGCTTAGGTGCAGGGGTGGGAGATACGCAGTATTTT. The encoded protein is CASSLGAGVGDTQYF.